This T cell receptor beta chain is from a study of cytomegalovirus exposure and HLA in healthy donors. Across the study: About 180 million T cells yielded 120 million or so unique TCR beta sequences, as an earlier analysis found.

Trimming took 7 bases from V and 0 from J, leaving 9 bases between them. The CDR3 is 14 amino acids. The V gene's germline CDR1 is MNHNY and CDR2 SVGAGI (reference sequence). Comments on this clone: Its target is unknown.

Overall study findings and caveats: An ancestry cluster, one associated with Asian ancestry, reportedly showed fewer N-insertions than the approximately 650-donor mean in a later analysis. In a later analysis, CMV-associated beta chains were mostly HLA-associated, it appeared.

Amplification used 60 Vbeta primers and 13 Jbeta primers. The repertoire was sequenced with immunoSEQ multiplex PCR; TCRdb's copy has only in-frame clones and lacks some. This table holds 250,000 or so clones, approximately 91% found once. The source of this sequence is a girl aged 2 to 9 in good health and CMV-seronegative. Sequenced sample: PBMCs. The V gene is TRBV6-6, the J gene TRBJ2-2, with D perhaps TRBD2 (5 bases). The CDR3, as DNA: TGTGCCAGCACCCAACTAGCGAACACCGGGGAGCTGTTTTTT. This translates into CASTQLANTGELFF.